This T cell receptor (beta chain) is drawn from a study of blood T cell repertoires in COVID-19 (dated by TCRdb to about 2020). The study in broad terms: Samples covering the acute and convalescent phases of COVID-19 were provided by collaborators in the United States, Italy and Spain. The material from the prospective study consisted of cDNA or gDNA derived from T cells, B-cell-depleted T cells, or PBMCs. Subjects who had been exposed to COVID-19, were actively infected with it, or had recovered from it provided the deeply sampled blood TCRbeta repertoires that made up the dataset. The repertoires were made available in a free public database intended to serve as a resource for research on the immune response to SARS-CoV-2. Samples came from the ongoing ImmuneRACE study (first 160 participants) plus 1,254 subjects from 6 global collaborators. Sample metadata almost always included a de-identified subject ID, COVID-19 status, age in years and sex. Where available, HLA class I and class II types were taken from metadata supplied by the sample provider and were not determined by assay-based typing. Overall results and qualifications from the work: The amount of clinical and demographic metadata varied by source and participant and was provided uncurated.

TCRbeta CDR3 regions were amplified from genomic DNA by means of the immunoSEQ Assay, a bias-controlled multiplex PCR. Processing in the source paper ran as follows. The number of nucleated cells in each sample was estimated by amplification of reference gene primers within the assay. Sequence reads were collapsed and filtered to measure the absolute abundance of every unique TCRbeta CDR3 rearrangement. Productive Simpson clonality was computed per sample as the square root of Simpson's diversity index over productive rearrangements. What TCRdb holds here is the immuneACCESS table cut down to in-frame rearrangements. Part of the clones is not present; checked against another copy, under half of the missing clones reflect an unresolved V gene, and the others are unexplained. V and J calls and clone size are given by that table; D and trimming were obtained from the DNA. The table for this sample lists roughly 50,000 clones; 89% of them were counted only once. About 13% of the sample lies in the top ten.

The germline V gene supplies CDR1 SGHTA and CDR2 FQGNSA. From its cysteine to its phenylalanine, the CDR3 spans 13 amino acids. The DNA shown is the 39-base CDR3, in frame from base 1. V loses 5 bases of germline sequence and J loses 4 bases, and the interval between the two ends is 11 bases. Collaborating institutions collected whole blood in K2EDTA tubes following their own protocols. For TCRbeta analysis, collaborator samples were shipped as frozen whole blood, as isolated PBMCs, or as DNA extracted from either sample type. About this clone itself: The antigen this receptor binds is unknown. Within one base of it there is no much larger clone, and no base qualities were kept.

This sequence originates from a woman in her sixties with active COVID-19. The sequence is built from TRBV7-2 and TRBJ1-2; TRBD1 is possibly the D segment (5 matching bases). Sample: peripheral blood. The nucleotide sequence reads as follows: TGTGCCAGCAGCCGGGGGTTGAGCTATGGCTACACCTTC. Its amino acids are CASSRGLSYGYTF. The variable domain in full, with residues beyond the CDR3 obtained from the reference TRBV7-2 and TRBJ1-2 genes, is GAGVSQSPSNKVTEKGKDVELRCDPISGHTALYWYRQSLGQGLEFLIYFQGNSAPDKSGLPSDRFSAERTGGSVSTLTIQRTQQEDSAVYLCASSRGLSYGYTFGSGTRLTVV.